Shown below are 27 T cell receptor beta chains from a single sample sequenced in a study of shared clonotypes between healthy human individuals (TCRdb year 2020). The library was built by means of the immunoSEQ multiplex PCR assay. In TCRdb, the immuneACCESS table is reduced to in-frame sequences with V and J assigned. These tables do not hold every clone; where another copy was compared, an unresolved V gene accounts for under half, and the others remain unexplained. The sample data list 2,500,000 or so clones, and around 90% of these were observed just once. 0.13% to 0.15% of the sample is held by the ten biggest clonotypes. The specimen sequenced was naive CD4+ T cells sorted from blood. The cell subset or site tag for this specimen amounts to: CD45RA+ positively selected. The receptors shown here come from a man younger than 35 in good health.

About this clone: This specimen includes other DNA sequences encoding the same CDR3. The V gene is TRBV5-6, the J gene TRBJ1-5; D remains ambiguous. Trimming removed 0 bases from V and 5 bases from J, with 3 bases in between. Germline CDR1 reads SGHDT; CDR2 reads YYEEEE. The CDR3 has 12 residues. The CDR3 loop reads CASSLGDQPQHF. In DNA, the CDR3 is TGTGCCAGCAGCTTGGGAGATCAGCCCCAGCATTTT.

CDR3 DNA: TGTGCCAGCAGGAGGGACAGCTGGACAGATACGCAGTATTTT. It encodes CASRRDSWTDTQYF. This chain links TRBV5-4 with TRBJ2-3; 7 bases are shared with TRBD1. The junction had 6 bases not matched to a gene; V was cut back by 5 bases and J by 3 bases. The CDR3 runs 14 residues. Looked up from germline, CDR1 is SGHNT and CDR2 is YYREEE (reference sequence).

The chain joins TRBV10-3 to TRBJ1-3; D uncertain. V was pared by 4 bases and J by 0 bases, with 10 bases between. This CDR3 contains 15 residues. CDR1 and CDR2 from the germline V gene are ENHRY and SYGVKD. Here the CDR3 DNA reads TGTGCCATCAGTGCCGACCCCGGCTCTGGAAACACCATATATTTT. It is translated as CAISADPGSGNTIYF.

Turning to this clone: Other DNA sequences in the same sample also yield this CDR3. The chain has TRBV30 and TRBJ1-1, with 9 bases aligning to TRBD1. The V gene end was trimmed by 4 bases and the J gene end by 5 bases; junction bases not matched to a gene: 5. There are 13 residues in the CDR3. Germline V lookup: CDR1 GTSNPN, CDR2 SVGIG (reference sequence). Here the CDR3 DNA reads TGTGCCTGGAACAGGGGGCCTGGGACTGAAGCTTTCTTT. Translating gives CAWNRGPGTEAFF.

Comment on this clone: The identical CDR3 is also encoded by other nucleotide sequences in the sample. The chain is built from TRBV2 and TRBJ2-7, with D hard to call. V lost 6 bases and J lost 0, with 6 bases in between. CDR3 length: 12 residues. Germline values: CDR1 SNHLY, CDR2 FYNNEI. The CDR3 DNA follows: TGTGCCAGCAGCGAAAACTCCTACGAGCAGTACTTC. This encodes CASSENSYEQYF.

With respect to this clone: The sample has other DNA sequences that encode this CDR3 too. The chain recombines TRBV10-3 with TRBJ1-1; D is unclear. Germline values: CDR1 ENHRY, CDR2 SYGVKD. V was shortened by 3 bases and J by 1 base, with 6 bases between the two germline ends. The CDR3 consists of 13 residues. The CDR3 protein is CAISEGRNTEAFF. The DNA for the CDR3 is TGTGCCATCAGTGAAGGGCGGAACACTGAAGCTTTCTTT.

This clone was counted once. This rearrangement joins TRBV4-1 to TRBJ2-7, with TRBD1 matching over 9 bases. The CDR3 consists of 15 residues. The germline V gene encodes CDR1 MGHRA and CDR2 YSYEKL. Trimming removed 5 bases from V and 4 bases from J; junction bases left unmatched: 9. The CDR3 protein is CASSSLVGTGYEQYF. For the CDR3, the DNA is TGCGCCAGCAGCAGCCTCGTCGGGACAGGGTACGAGCAGTACTTC.

The chain recombines TRBV5-1 with TRBJ1-6; D remains ambiguous. Trimming removed 0 bases at V and 10 bases at J, with 20 bases between. Germline CDR1 is SGHRS and CDR2 is YFSETQ. The CDR3 runs to 17 residues. This CDR3 is CASSLDGGPEPGSPLHF. As DNA, the CDR3 is TGCGCCAGCAGCTTGGATGGAGGGCCCGAACCGGGATCACCCCTCCACTTT.

As to this clone: Other DNA sequences in this sample translate to the same CDR3. The chain combines TRBV11-3 with TRBJ1-1; D call uncertain. This CDR3 spans 14 amino acids. Germline V gene lookup returns CDR1 SGHNT and CDR2 YENEEA. V was trimmed by 0 bases and J by 1 base, leaving 6 bases between them. The CDR3 protein is CASSLDGPNTEAFF. The CDR3 bases are TGTGCCAGCAGCTTAGATGGTCCGAACACTGAAGCTTTCTTT.

The CDR3 spells CASSLAGGAVRTGELFF. CDR3 sequence (DNA): TGTGCCAGCAGCTTGGCTGGGGGGGCGGTCCGGACCGGGGAGCTGTTTTTT. The V call is TRBV5-4, the J call TRBJ2-2; D is possibly TRBD2 (7 bases). This CDR3 is built from 17 residues. From germline, CDR1 is SGHNT and CDR2 YYREEE (reference sequence). Trimming removed 0 bases at V and 5 bases at J, with 17 bases between.

This chain uses TRBV6-6 with TRBJ2-5; D is uncertain. Germline loops: CDR1 MNHNY, CDR2 SVGAGI (reference sequence). The CDR3 spans 14 residues. Trimming removed 5 bases at V and 3 bases at J, with 13 bases between. Here the CDR3 DNA reads TGTGCCAGCAGTAGCCGGGCCCAAGAAGAGACCCAGTACTTC. It is translated as CASSSRAQEETQYF.

The genes are TRBV19 and TRBJ1-5, with D possibly TRBD1 on 6 matching bases. This CDR3 has 14 amino acids. Germline CDR1 is LNHDA and CDR2 is SQIVND (reference sequence). V was cut by 5 bases and J by 8 bases, with 16 bases left in between. The CDR3 spells CASSQTGLVEPQHF. For the CDR3, the DNA is TGTGCCAGTAGTCAGACAGGCTTGGTTGAGCCCCAGCATTTT.

V is TRBV4-3 and J is TRBJ2-1, with 10 bases aligning to TRBD2. This CDR3 comprises 17 residues. Germline assignment: CDR1 LGHNA and CDR2 YSLEER. The V gene end was trimmed by 0 bases and the J gene end by 4 bases; junction bases not matched to a gene: 6. CDR3 DNA sequence: TGCGCCAGCAGCCAAGATTTAGGACTAGCGGAGTACAATGAGCAGTTCTTC. Protein product: CASSQDLGLAEYNEQFF.

V gene TRBV4-1 combines with J gene TRBJ2-7, with D perhaps being TRBD1 or TRBD2 (7 bases each). This CDR3 has 18 residues. Per germline, CDR1 MGHRA and CDR2 YSYEKL. Trimming took 4 bases from V and 5 from J, leaving 27 bases between them. DNA for the CDR3: TGCGCCAGCAGCCGGGGCCGCGCCAGGGGGGGTCTATCGGACGAGCAGTACTTC. Residues: CASSRGRARGGLSDEQYF.

The sample holds one count of this clone. The V and J genes are TRBV7-2 and TRBJ2-6; 9 bases fit TRBD2. V gave up 5 bases and J gave up 2 bases; unmatched junction bases: 10. The CDR3 has 18 residues. Germline V gene lookup returns CDR1 SGHTA and CDR2 FQGNSA. This CDR3 is CASSVYSSGSTGANVLTF. The CDR3 nucleotides are TGTGCCAGCAGCGTCTACAGTAGCGGGAGTACTGGGGCCAACGTCCTGACTTTC.

This sequence joins TRBV5-1 and TRBJ2-2; D is possibly TRBD1 or TRBD2 (6 bases each). The length of the CDR3 is 15 residues. Trimming cost V 4 bases and J 3 bases, with 13 bases left between them. The germline V gene encodes CDR1 SGHRS and CDR2 YFSETQ. CDR3 DNA: TGCGCCAGCAGCCCCCTGGGGGGCGACACCGGGGAGCTGTTTTTT. Translated, it gives CASSPLGGDTGELFF. Combining the CDR3 with reference TRBV5-1 and TRBJ2-2 gives the whole variable domain KAGVTQTPRYLIKTRGQQVTLSCSPISGHRSVSWYQQTPGQGLQFLFEYFSETQRNKGNFPGRFSGRQFSNSRSEMNVSTLELGDSALYLCASSPLGGDTGELFFGEGSRLTVL.

The chain joins TRBV30 to TRBJ2-4; weak D call: TRBD2 (6 bases). From germline, CDR1 is GTSNPN and CDR2 SVGIG (reference sequence). Trimming took 1 base from V and 0 from J, leaving 10 bases between them. The CDR3 sequence is 15 residues long. The CDR3 protein is CAWSEEGIAKNIQYF. The CDR3 region has the DNA TGTGCCTGGAGTGAGGAGGGAATAGCCAAAAACATTCAGTACTTC.

The chain links TRBV6-4 to TRBJ2-1; D may be TRBD2 (5 bases). Trimming took 1 base from V and 3 from J, leaving 7 bases between them. Germline V CDR1 and CDR2: MRHNA, SNTAGT. The CDR3 is 14 amino acids. The CDR3 DNA reads as TGTGCCAGCAGTGACTTCGGGGACTACAATGAGCAGTTCTTC. It is translated as CASSDFGDYNEQFF.

The J gene is TRBJ2-7, the V gene TRBV28; 7 positions agree with TRBD1. The J segment lost 2 bases and the V segment lost 2 bases, leaving 3 bases of the junction unmatched. The CDR3 is 14 residues long. The germline gives CDR1 MDHEN, CDR2 SYDVKM. The CDR3 protein is CASSLERGPYEQYF. The CDR3 nucleotides are TGTGCCAGCAGTTTAGAAAGGGGGCCCTACGAGCAGTACTTC. Combining the CDR3 with reference TRBV28 and TRBJ2-7 gives the whole variable domain DVKVTQSSRYLVKRTGEKVFLECVQDMDHENMFWYRQDPGLGLRLIYFSYDVKMKEKGDIPEGYSVSREKKERFSLILESASTNQTSMYLCASSLERGPYEQYFGPGTRLTVT.

The chain recombines TRBV5-1 with TRBJ1-2; D call uncertain. Germline values: CDR1 SGHRS, CDR2 YFSETQ. V lost 2 bases, J lost 5 bases, and 10 bases lay in between. The CDR3 sequence is 13 residues long. For the CDR3, the DNA is TGCGCCAGCAGCTTTGGGGAGTTATATGGCTACACCTTC. Translating gives CASSFGELYGYTF.

This rearrangement joins TRBV15 to TRBJ2-2; no clear D gene. Germline V gives CDR1 LNHNV, CDR2 YYDKDF (reference sequence). The CDR3 is 14 residues long. V was clipped by 0 bases and J by 5 bases, with 7 bases between them. CDR3 in DNA: TGTGCCACCAGCAGAGAAGGAGCAACCGGGGAGCTGTTTTTT. It translates to CATSREGATGELFF.

The rearrangement links TRBV29-1 to TRBJ2-1; TRBD2 is a possible D gene (5 bases). Looked up from germline, CDR1 is SQVTM and CDR2 is ANQGSEA. V lost 8 bases, J lost 4 bases, and 12 bases lay in between. This CDR3 contains 12 residues. DNA of the CDR3: TGCAGCTCAACTAGTGAATACAATGAGCAGTTCTTC. This codes for CSSTSEYNEQFF.

Remarks on this clone: Other nucleotide sequences from this sample produce the same CDR3. The chain carries TRBV5-1 and TRBJ2-2, with 11 bases aligning to TRBD2. This CDR3 spans 17 amino acids. CDR1 and CDR2 (germline): SGHRS, YFSETQ. J was trimmed by 2 bases and V by 0 bases; bases with no gene match: 3. CDR3 region: CASSLAGLAANTGELFF. The CDR3 coding sequence is TGCGCCAGCAGCTTGGCGGGACTAGCGGCTAACACCGGGGAGCTGTTTTTT.

The chain carries TRBV20-1 and TRBJ1-2; TRBD1 is a possible D gene (6 bases). This CDR3 spans 11 amino acids. Trimming took off 7 bases at V and 10 bases at J, with 16 bases between the two ends. Germline CDR1 is DFQATT and CDR2 is SNEGSKA (reference sequence). The CDR3 coding sequence is TGCAGTGTAGGGATAGGGGGAGACTACACCTTC. Translating it yields CSVGIGGDYTF.

Notes on this clone: The sample holds other DNA sequences that translate to the same CDR3. The J gene is TRBJ2-2, the V gene TRBV10-3; no reliable D call. The CDR3 is 16 amino acids. V lost 0 bases and J lost 0, with 8 bases in between. From germline, CDR1 is ENHRY and CDR2 SYGVKD. For the CDR3, the DNA is TGTGCCATCAGTGAGTCGGGCGGTTCGAACACCGGGGAGCTGTTTTTT. It specifies CAISESGGSNTGELFF.

Concerning this clone itself: At the DNA level, this CDR3 is encoded by other sequences in the same sample as well. In DNA form, the CDR3 reads TGTGCCAGCAGCTTGAGTTTGGGGGAGACCCAGTACTTC. Amino acids: CASSLSLGETQYF. The V call is TRBV5-4, the J call TRBJ2-5, with no clear D. Trimming took off 1 base at V and 5 bases at J, with 9 bases between the two ends. Germline V lookup: CDR1 SGHNT, CDR2 YYREEE (reference sequence). CDR3 size: 13 residues.

This clone was detected once. The chain links TRBV9 to TRBJ2-5; TRBD1 agrees at 8 bases. From germline, CDR1 is SGDLS and CDR2 YYNGEE. CDR3 length equals 15 residues. J was trimmed by 0 bases and V by 0 bases; bases with no gene match: 1. The CDR3, as DNA: TGTGCCAGCAGCGTAGGACAGGGGCACCAAGAGACCCAGTACTTC. It codes for CASSVGQGHQETQYF.